This TCR beta chain was found in a study of CD8 T cells in ankylosing spondylitis. Whole-study findings and limits: Seemingly distinctive of ankylosing spondylitis blood was a TCR beta motif formed by eight highly homologous variants. Several of the motif variants were reported before in synovial fluid and blood from reactive arthritis. Peripheral blood held disease-linked clones only at relatively low frequency, and these were CD8+.

The V end was cut by 6 bases, the J end by 4 bases, with 14 bases between. The length of the CDR3 is 14 residues. Germline V CDR1 and CDR2: ENHRY, SYGVKD. Quantitative 5'-RACE with molecular barcodes was used to make the TCR beta libraries. One entry per CDR3 protein, called by TCRdb with MiXCR from the 5' RACE reads. The sample carries around 770,000 distinct CDR3 sequences, roughly 19% recorded once. This clonotype was counted many times. Its target is not known. The chain has TRBV10-3 and TRBJ2-3, with D unresolved. The source of this sequence is a male donor with ankylosing spondylitis. The sample comprised blood, either unsorted or a sorted T cell fraction (not recorded which). The CDR3 bases are TGTGCCATCAGCCTCCAGGATTCCCCAGATACGCAGTATTTT. It encodes CAISLQDSPDTQYF.